The present T cell receptor (beta chain) was sequenced within a study of OX40 agonist ivuxolimab in advanced cancers. About the study: An anti-OX40 (CD134) antibody with agonistic activity, ivuxolimab, was administered to patients.

Assay used: immunoSEQ multiplex PCR; TCRdb lists only in-frame clones, some missing. The profile shows 51,000 or so clones, 80% to 90% of them singletons. The sampling schedule covered blood at baseline, cycle 4 day 1, and cycle 7 day 1. The CDR3 length is 17 residues. Per the germline V gene, CDR1 is SGHRS and CDR2 is YFSETQ. The V end was cut by 4 bases, the J end by 2 bases, with 16 bases between. The sample in question was CD4+ or CD8+ T cells sorted from blood, obtained in a trial of the OX40 agonist ivuxolimab. V gene TRBV5-1 combines with J gene TRBJ1-6; a possible D gene is TRBD1 (6 bases). This TCR was sampled from an adult with an advanced solid tumor such as melanoma, head and neck, liver or kidney cancer. The CDR3 reads CASSITGSNPYNSPLHF. For the CDR3, the DNA is TGCGCCAGCAGCATAACAGGGTCGAACCCCTATAATTCACCCCTCCACTTT.